Below are 11 T cell receptor beta chains sequenced from a single sample in a study of T-cell memory formation after mild COVID-19. TCRdb used MiXCR to reprocess the 5' RACE reads, holding one entry per CDR3 protein. The sample holds almost 550,000 distinct CDR3 sequences, around 21% seen once. Sequenced sample: PBMCs or a T cell subset sorted from them (not recorded which). The receptors originated from an adult woman who had mild COVID-19 (a few samples of this study predate the infection). Cell type and time point are not known.

This chain links TRBV7-9 with TRBJ1-5, with D possibly matching TRBD1 (5 bases). The CDR3 is 15 amino acids. Trimming cost V 4 bases and J 2 bases, with 12 bases left between them. Looked up from germline, CDR1 is SEHNR and CDR2 is FQNEAQ (reference sequence). In DNA, the CDR3 is TGTGCCAGCAGCTCCCTTCGGGGGGGCAATCAGCCCCAGCATTTT. As protein: CASSSLRGGNQPQHF.

The sample holds a few counts of this clonotype. V is TRBV6-6 and J is TRBJ2-3, with 8 positions matching TRBD1. With V trimmed by 2 bases and J by 1 base, 8 bases remained unmatched. There are 17 residues in the CDR3. Germline lookup yields CDR1 MNHNY and CDR2 SVGAGI (reference sequence). In DNA, the CDR3 is TGTGCCAGCAGTTACCTGGCAGGGGGCCTCGGCACAGATACGCAGTATTTT. This gives the protein CASSYLAGGLGTDTQYF.

This clonotype appeared many times. This chain joins TRBV7-2 and TRBJ2-5, with D tentatively TRBD2 (6 bases). V was pared by 8 bases and J by 4 bases, with 14 bases between. The CDR3 runs 13 residues. CDR1 is SGHTA, CDR2 FQGNSA, per germline. CDR3 coding DNA: TGTGCCAGCGACGGGAGCATAGGAGAGACCCAGTACTTC. It translates to CASDGSIGETQYF.

V and J are TRBV11-2 and TRBJ2-3, with D perhaps TRBD2 (5 bases). The length of the CDR3 is 18 residues. The germline gives CDR1 SGHAT, CDR2 FQNNGV. V lost 5 bases and J 2 bases, leaving 23 bases between the germline ends. Here the CDR3 DNA reads TGTGCCAGCAGCCCCAAAGTTACCATTACGGGGTCCACAGATACGCAGTATTTT. As protein: CASSPKVTITGSTDTQYF.

This clonotype has a handful of counts. The V and J genes are TRBV7-9 and TRBJ2-1, with 15 bases fitting TRBD2. The CDR3 is made up of 19 amino acids. With 4 bases clipped from V and 4 bases from J, the junction kept 11 bases outside the gene matches. Looked up from germline, CDR1 is SEHNR and CDR2 is FQNEAQ (reference sequence). The CDR3 nucleotides read TGTGCCAGCAGCTATTTACTCGGACTAGCGGGAGGGCTTTACAATGAGCAGTTCTTC. This encodes CASSYLLGLAGGLYNEQFF.

The rearrangement links TRBV7-9 to TRBJ2-3; 9 bases fit TRBD1. The CDR3 consists of 17 residues. The J segment lost 1 base and the V segment lost 5 bases, leaving 10 bases of the junction unmatched. Germline CDR1 and CDR2: SEHNR and FQNEAQ (reference sequence). The CDR3, as DNA: TGTGCCAGCAGCCAGGGTCCCCGGACAGGGGGCACAGATACGCAGTATTTT. Translated: CASSQGPRTGGTDTQYF.

The chain employs TRBV7-9 and TRBJ2-7, with 7 nucleotides matching TRBD2. The CDR3 is 14 residues long. Unmatched junction bases numbered 6, after V lost 3 bases and J lost 4 bases. CDR1 and CDR2 from the germline V gene are SEHNR and FQNEAQ (reference sequence). Written as DNA, the CDR3 is TGTGCCAGCAGCTTGGGCGGGAGTCGGTACGAGCAGTACTTC. As protein: CASSLGGSRYEQYF.

The chain links TRBV5-1 to TRBJ1-1, with D unresolved. CDR3 length equals 16 residues. Germline V gene sequence: CDR1 SGHRS, CDR2 YFSETQ. The V end lost 0 bases, the J end lost 0 bases, and 12 bases lay between the germline ends. CDR3 DNA sequence: TGCGCCAGCAGCTTGGAGCCACCTAACATGAACACTGAAGCTTTCTTT. It is translated as CASSLEPPNMNTEAFF.

This clonotype was observed a few times. J is TRBJ1-1 and V is TRBV27; TRBD1 matches at 7 bases. Germline-derived CDR1 and CDR2 are MNHEY and SMNVEV (reference sequence). The CDR3 spans 14 residues. Trimming cost V 4 bases and J 0 bases; bases outside gene matches: 2. The CDR3 DNA reads as TGTGCCAGCAGTTACAGGGGTTTGAACACTGAAGCTTTCTTT. It specifies CASSYRGLNTEAFF.

This clonotype was seen a handful of times. The V and J genes are TRBV24-1 and TRBJ1-5; D unresolved. V dropped 1 base and J dropped 9 bases, with 9 bases sitting between them. The CDR3 contains 13 residues. Germline V gene lookup returns CDR1 KGHDR and CDR2 SFDVKD. The CDR3 DNA reads as TGTGCCACCAGTGATTTTGCTGCATCGCCCCAGCATTTT. Its protein is CATSDFAASPQHF.

The rearrangement uses TRBV9 and TRBJ1-1; D is possibly TRBD1 (5 bases). The CDR3 sequence is 14 residues long. CDR1 and CDR2 (germline): SGDLS, YYNGEE. Between the trimmed V and J ends, which lost 1 base and 4 bases, there was a span of 11 bases. The CDR3 reads CASSVQGAPTEAFF. The DNA of the CDR3 is TGTGCCAGCAGCGTACAAGGGGCGCCCACTGAAGCTTTCTTT. The variable domain in full, with the rest retrieved from reference TRBV9 and TRBJ1-1, is DSGVTQTPKHLITATGQRVTLRCSPRSGDLSVYWYQQSLDQGLQFLIQYYNGEERAKGNILERFSAQQFPDLHSELNLSSLELGDSALYFCASSVQGAPTEAFFGQGTRLTVV.